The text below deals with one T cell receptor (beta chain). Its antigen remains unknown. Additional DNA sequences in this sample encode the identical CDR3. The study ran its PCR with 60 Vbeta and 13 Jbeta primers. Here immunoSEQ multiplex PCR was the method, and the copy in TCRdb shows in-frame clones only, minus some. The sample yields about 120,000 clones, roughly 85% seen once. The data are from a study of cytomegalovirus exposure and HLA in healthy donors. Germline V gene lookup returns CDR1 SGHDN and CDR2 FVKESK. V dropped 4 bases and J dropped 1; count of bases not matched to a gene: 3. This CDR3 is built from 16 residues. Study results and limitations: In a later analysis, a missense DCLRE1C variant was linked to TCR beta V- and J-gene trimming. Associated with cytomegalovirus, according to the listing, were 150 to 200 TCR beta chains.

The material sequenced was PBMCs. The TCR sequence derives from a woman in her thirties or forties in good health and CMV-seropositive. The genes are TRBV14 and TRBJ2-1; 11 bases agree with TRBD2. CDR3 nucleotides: TGTGCCAGCAGCCTTCGACTAGCGGGATCCTACAATGAGCAGTTCTTC. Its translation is CASSLRLAGSYNEQFF.